The present entry profiles one T cell receptor (beta chain) with its context. The CDR3 loop spans 11 amino acids. The germline V gene encodes CDR1 LNHDA and CDR2 SQIVND (reference sequence). The V and J ends lost 6 bases and 1 base respectively, with 3 bases between them. These data belong to a study of blood T cell repertoires in COVID-19. Across the study: Samples of COVID-19 (acute and convalescent) were obtained from the United States, Italy and Spain. Nucleic acid was either cDNA or gDNA, and it came from T cells, B-cell-depleted T cells, or PBMCs.

Clones were sequenced by immunoSEQ multiplex PCR, and TCRdb holds only the in-frame ones, with some missing. The table records about 220,000 clones, 70% to 90% of them present only once. The V gene is TRBV19, the J gene TRBJ1-1; D is undetermined. The source material was peripheral blood. The clonotype was recovered from a man in his forties with acute or convalescent COVID-19. The CDR3 sequence: CASSRNTEAFF. CDR3 bases: TGTGCCAGTAGCAGGAACACTGAAGCTTTCTTT.